The clone carrying this TCR beta chain has ten or more counts. This beta chain came through as a stray read in a library set up for alpha chains, and its size says little. Per germline, CDR1 WSHSY and CDR2 SAAADI. J was trimmed by 3 bases and V by 8 bases; bases with no gene match: 14. CDR3 length: 17 residues. This entry comes from a study of spatial heterogeneity in lung cancer. Every TCR cDNA molecule bore a unique molecular identifier. TCRdb redid the calling of the 5' RACE reads with MiXCR, one entry per CDR3 protein. The repertoire holds 7,200 or so distinct CDR3 sequences, with roughly 3.8% as singletons. As for time point: sample taken at primary tumor resection. Whole RNA, isolated from tumor, nontumor lung or frozen PBMC, was sequenced without prior sorting.

This chain joins TRBV10-2 and TRBJ2-4; TRBD1 agrees at 9 bases. This sample comprised normal lung tissue next to the tumor, obtained at surgery. The TCR originated in a female donor with early-stage non-small cell lung cancer. The CDR3 region is CASSRSPGQGVKNIQYF. In DNA form, the CDR3 reads TGCGCCAGCTCAAGATCGCCGGGACAGGGAGTCAAAAACATTCAGTACTTC.